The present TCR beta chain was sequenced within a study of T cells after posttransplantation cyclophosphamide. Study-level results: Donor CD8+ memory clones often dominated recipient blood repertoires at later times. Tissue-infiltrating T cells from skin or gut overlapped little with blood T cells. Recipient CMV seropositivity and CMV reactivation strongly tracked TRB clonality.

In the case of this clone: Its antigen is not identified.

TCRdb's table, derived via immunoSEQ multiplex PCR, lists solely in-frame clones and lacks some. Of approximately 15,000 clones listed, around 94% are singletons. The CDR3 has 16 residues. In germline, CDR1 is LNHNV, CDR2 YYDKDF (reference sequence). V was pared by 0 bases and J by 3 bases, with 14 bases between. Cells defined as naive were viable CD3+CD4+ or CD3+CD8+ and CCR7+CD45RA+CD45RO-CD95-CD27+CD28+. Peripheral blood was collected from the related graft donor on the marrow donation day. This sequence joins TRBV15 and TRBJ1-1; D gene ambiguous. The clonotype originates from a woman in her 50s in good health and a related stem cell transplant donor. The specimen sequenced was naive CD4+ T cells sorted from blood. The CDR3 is CATSRDQLRRDTEAFF. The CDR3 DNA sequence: TGTGCCACCAGCAGAGACCAACTTAGGAGGGACACTGAAGCTTTCTTT.